The 2 T cell receptor beta chains in this list originate from one sample, sequenced in a study of blood T cells in healthy people across ages. The authors ran a second PCR of about 6 to 11 cycles using a sample-barcoded 5' primer and a J-beta primer mix. A single record per CDR3 protein comes from TCRdb applying MiXCR to the 5' RACE reads. The table has 1,300,000 or so distinct CDR3 sequences, approximately 59% seen once. Sequencing was carried out using blood. These receptors all stem from a man aged 18 to 35 in good health.

Regarding this clonotype: At one boundary the junction diverges from the germline segment, which might be a read error. The V gene is TRBV11-2, the J gene TRBJ2-7, with D perhaps matching TRBD2 (6 bases). The CDR3 spans 15 residues. The V gene's germline CDR1 is SGHAT and CDR2 FQNNGV. This CDR3 is CASRFPGSRGYEQYF. CDR3 sequence (DNA): TGTGCCAGCCGCTTCCCCGGGTCCCGGGGGTACGAGCAGTACTTC.

The chain is built from TRBV20-1 and TRBJ1-5; no definite D call. Trimming left V 4 bases short and J 0 bases short, with 7 bases between. CDR3 length: 13 residues. CDR1 and CDR2 (germline): DFQATT, SNEGSKA (reference sequence). Here the CDR3 DNA reads TGCAGTGCTACAGCATATAGCAATCAGCCCCAGCATTTT. Protein: CSATAYSNQPQHF.